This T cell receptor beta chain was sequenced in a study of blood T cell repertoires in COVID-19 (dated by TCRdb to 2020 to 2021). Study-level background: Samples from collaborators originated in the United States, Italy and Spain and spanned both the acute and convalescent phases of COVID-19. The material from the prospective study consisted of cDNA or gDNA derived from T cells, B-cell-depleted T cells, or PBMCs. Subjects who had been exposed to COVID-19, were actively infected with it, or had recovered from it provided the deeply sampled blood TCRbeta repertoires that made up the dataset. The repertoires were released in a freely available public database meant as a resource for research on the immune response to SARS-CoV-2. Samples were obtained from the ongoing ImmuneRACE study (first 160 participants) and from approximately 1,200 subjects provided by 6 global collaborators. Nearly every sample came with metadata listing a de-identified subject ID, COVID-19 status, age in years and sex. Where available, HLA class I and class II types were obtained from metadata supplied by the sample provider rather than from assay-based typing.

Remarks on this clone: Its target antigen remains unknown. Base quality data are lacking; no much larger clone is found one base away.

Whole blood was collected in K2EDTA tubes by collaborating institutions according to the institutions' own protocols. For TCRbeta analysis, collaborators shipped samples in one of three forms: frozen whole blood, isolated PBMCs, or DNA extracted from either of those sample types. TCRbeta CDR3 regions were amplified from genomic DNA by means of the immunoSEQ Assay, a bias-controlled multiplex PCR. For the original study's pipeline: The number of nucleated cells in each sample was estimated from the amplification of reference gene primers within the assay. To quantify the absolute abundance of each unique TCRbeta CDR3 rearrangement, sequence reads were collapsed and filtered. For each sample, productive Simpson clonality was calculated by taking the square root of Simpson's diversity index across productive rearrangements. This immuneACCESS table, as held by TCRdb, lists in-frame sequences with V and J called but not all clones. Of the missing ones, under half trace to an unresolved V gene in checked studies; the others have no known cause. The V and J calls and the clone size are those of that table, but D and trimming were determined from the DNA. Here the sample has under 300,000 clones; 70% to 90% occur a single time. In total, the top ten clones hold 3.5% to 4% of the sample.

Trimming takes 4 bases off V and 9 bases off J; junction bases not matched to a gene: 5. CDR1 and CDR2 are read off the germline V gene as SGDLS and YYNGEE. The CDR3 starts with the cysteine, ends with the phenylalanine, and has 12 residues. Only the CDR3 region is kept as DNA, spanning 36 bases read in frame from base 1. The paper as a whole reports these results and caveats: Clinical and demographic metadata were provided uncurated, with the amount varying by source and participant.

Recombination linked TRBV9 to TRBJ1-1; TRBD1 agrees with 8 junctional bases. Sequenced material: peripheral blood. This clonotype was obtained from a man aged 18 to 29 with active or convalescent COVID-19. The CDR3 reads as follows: CASSLGQGQAFF. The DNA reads TGTGCCAGCAGCCTTGGACAGGGACAAGCTTTCTTT.